One and the same sample provided the 12 T cell receptor beta chains below, sequenced in a study of T cell repertoires in cytomegalovirus infection. TCRdb re-analysed the reads in MiXCR, keeping a single row per CDR3 protein. Of some 180,000 distinct CDR3 sequences listed, roughly 15% are singletons. Sample: CD8+ T cells from PBMCs. All receptors derive from a human donor in good health (CMV status not recorded). Some clones in this sample may be carry-over from other donors' samples.

This clonotype was seen many times. The chain employs TRBV7-8 and TRBJ1-4; D is unclear. V was clipped by 5 bases and J by 0 bases, with 13 bases between them. The V gene's germline CDR1 is SGHVS and CDR2 FQNEAQ. This CDR3 region has 16 residues. CDR3 in amino acids: CASSQRNPATNEKLFF. CDR3 DNA sequence: TGTGCCAGCAGCCAAAGGAACCCTGCAACTAATGAAAAACTGTTTTTT.

The rearrangement joins TRBV12-3 or TRBV12-4 to TRBJ1-3; no firm D call. The CDR3 has 13 amino acids. Trimming removed 4 bases at V and 4 bases at J, with 8 bases between. The CDR3 nucleotides read TGTGCCAGCAGTTCATCCTACGGAAACACCATATATTTT. This encodes CASSSSYGNTIYF.

This clonotype was detected a few times. This chain joins TRBV25-1 and TRBJ2-2; D is possibly TRBD1 (6 bases). This CDR3 has 15 residues. Germline CDR1 MGHDK, CDR2 SYGVNS. V lost 7 bases, J lost 0 bases, and 12 bases lay in between. CDR3 DNA: TGTGCCAGCACCCCCGACAGGACGAACACCGGGGAGCTGTTTTTT. Translated, it gives CASTPDRTNTGELFF.

This chain connects TRBV11-1 to TRBJ2-1, with D maybe TRBD2 (5 bases). This CDR3 is 14 amino acids long. Trimming took 5 bases from V and 5 from J, leaving 13 bases between them. From germline, CDR1 is SGHAT and CDR2 FQDESV (reference sequence). CDR3 nucleotides: TGTGCCAGCAGCGGATCCGGGAACCACAATGAGCAGTTCTTC. It is translated as CASSGSGNHNEQFF.

The V call is TRBV7-9, the J call TRBJ1-3, with a weak D call TRBD1 (5 bases). The ends were cut back, 6 bases at V and 4 bases at J, with 13 bases in the middle. CDR3 length: 14 amino acids. The germline V gene encodes CDR1 SEHNR and CDR2 FQNEAQ (reference sequence). CDR3 amino acids: CASSPGTGGNTIYF. As DNA, the CDR3 is TGTGCCAGCAGTCCCGGGACGGGGGGAAACACCATATATTTT.

This clonotype was detected a few times. This rearrangement joins TRBV12-3 or TRBV12-4 to TRBJ2-1; the D gene is possibly TRBD1 (6 bases). The CDR3 runs 13 residues. The V and J ends lost 5 bases and 1 base respectively, with 6 bases between them. CDR3 region: CASSTGSYNEQFF. The CDR3 coding sequence is TGTGCCAGCAGTACAGGGTCCTACAATGAGCAGTTCTTC.

This clonotype appeared a single time. The chain has TRBV6-1 and TRBJ2-7, with 7 bases matching TRBD1. Germline CDR1 MNHNS, CDR2 SASEGT. CDR3 length: 14 amino acids. With V trimmed by 3 bases and J by 2 bases, 4 bases remained unmatched. The CDR3 region has the DNA TGTGCCAGCAGTGAGCCCGGGACAGCCTACGAGCAGTACTTC. Encoded protein: CASSEPGTAYEQYF.

The J gene is TRBJ2-7, the V gene TRBV7-8, with 12 positions matching TRBD1. CDR1 is SGHVS and CDR2 is FQNEAQ in the germline V gene. The V segment lost 5 bases and the J segment 2 bases; nucleotides outside the gene matches: 4. CDR3 length equals 15 residues. DNA for the CDR3: TGTGCCAGCAGCCCCGGGACAGGGGGCGCCTACGAGCAGTACTTC. Translation gives CASSPGTGGAYEQYF. The full variable domain, completed using reference TRBV7-8 and TRBJ2-7, is GAGVSQSPRYKVAKRGQDVALRCDPISGHVSLFWYQQALGQGPEFLTYFQNEAQLDKSGLPSDRFFAERPEGSVSTLKIQRTQQEDSAVYLCASSPGTGGAYEQYFGPGTRLTVT.

The V call is TRBV7-2, the J call TRBJ2-7; D might be TRBD1 (6 bases). With 1 base removed from V and 2 bases from J, the gap between germline ends came to 12 bases. CDR1 is SGHTA, CDR2 FQGNSA, per germline. The CDR3 is made up of 15 amino acids. The CDR3 DNA is TGTGCCAGCAGCTTAGTCCCAGGGGCGCCCTACGAGCAGTACTTC. Its translation is CASSLVPGAPYEQYF.

The CDR3 DNA sequence: TGTGCCAGCAGCTCAACTAGCGGCTCCTACAATGAGCAGTTCTTC. It yields the protein CASSSTSGSYNEQFF. The chain has TRBV11-2 and TRBJ2-1; 8 bases fit TRBD2. V shed 4 bases, J shed 0 bases, and the junction held 2 bases outside the gene matches. The CDR3 is made up of 15 amino acids. From germline, CDR1 is SGHAT and CDR2 FQNNGV. The complete variable domain, with remaining parts taken from reference TRBV11-2 and TRBJ2-1, reads EAGVAQSPRYKIIEKRQSVAFWCNPISGHATLYWYQQILGQGPKLLIQFQNNGVVDDSQLPKDRFSAERLKGVDSTLKIQPAKLEDSAVYLCASSSTSGSYNEQFFGPGTRLTVL.

This clonotype was seen a handful of times. The V gene is TRBV11-2, the J gene TRBJ2-7, with 9 bases matching TRBD1. Germline V gene data show CDR1 as SGHAT and CDR2 as FQNNGV. This CDR3 is built from 14 residues. V was clipped by 5 bases and J by 4 bases; unmatched bases: 6. Here the CDR3 reads CASSPGTGQYEQYF. In DNA form, the CDR3 reads TGTGCCAGCAGCCCCGGGACAGGGCAGTACGAGCAGTACTTC.

Only a few counts were recorded for this clonotype. This chain joins TRBV18 and TRBJ1-1, with D hard to call. With 0 bases removed from V and 1 base from J, the gap between germline ends came to 9 bases. The CDR3 covers 15 residues. Germline V gives CDR1 KGHSH, CDR2 LQKENI. The CDR3 DNA sequence: TGTGCCAGCTCACCACCCGGCACCTCGAACACTGAAGCTTTCTTT. This gives the protein CASSPPGTSNTEAFF. Supplemented by reference TRBV18 and TRBJ1-1, the full variable domain reads NAGVMQNPRHLVRRRGQEARLRCSPMKGHSHVYWYRQLPEEGLKFMVYLQKENIIDESGMPKERFSAEFPKEGPSILRIQQVVRGDSAAYFCASSPPGTSNTEAFFGQGTRLTVV.